The T cell receptor beta chain described here comes from a study of cytomegalovirus exposure and HLA in healthy donors. Study-level findings and limits: The study listed 164 cytomegalovirus-associated TCR beta chains. Most TCR sequences showed up rarely, but some public TCRs showed up in many donors. A few CMV-associated chains proved CMV antigen-specific in vitro.

Separation from the roughly 670-subject first cohort characterized the 120-subject validation cohort, to which the donors belonged. The method was immunoSEQ multiplex PCR; TCRdb's version includes in-frame clones alone and lacks a portion of them. The data hold some 170,000 clones, with just under 90% observed a single time. The germline CDR1 and CDR2 sequences are MNHEY and SVGAGI. The CDR3 runs to 12 residues. The ends lost 4 bases at V and 5 bases at J; junction bases unmatched: 1. This clone came up a few times. Its antigen is unknown. The sample carries other DNA sequences with the same CDR3. Sequencing input: PBMCs. V and J are TRBV6-5 and TRBJ1-2; 7 nucleotides agree with TRBD1. The TCR originated in a woman younger than 45 in good health and CMV-seronegative. The CDR3 sequence: CASSLTGYGYTF. CDR3 nucleotide sequence: TGTGCCAGCAGTTTGACAGGGTATGGCTACACCTTC.